This T cell receptor beta chain was documented in a study of T cell repertoires in cytomegalovirus infection. Study as a whole: It was the public TCR beta signatures that indicated both CMV infection and matching HLA type.

TCRdb ran MiXCR on the reads and lists one entry per CDR3 protein. Among about half a million distinct CDR3 sequences listed, more than 30% were seen once. Study-level points and caveats: Dominating the ex vivo response were TCR beta clonotypes that were CMV-specific and HLA-C-restricted.

V lost 0 bases, J lost 0 bases, and 9 bases lay in between. CDR3 length equals 16 residues. Germline V CDR1 and CDR2: MNHNS, SASEGT. This clonotype was recorded at least ten times. Its matching antigen is unknown. The material was cultured PBMCs, obtained from culture after CMV antigen stimulation. This sequence joins TRBV6-1 and TRBJ2-1; D is unclear. The sequence derives from a human donor in good health (CMV status not recorded). Some clones in this sample may be carry-over from other donors' samples. The CDR3 spells CASSEALVNSYNEQFF. The CDR3 nucleotides are TGTGCCAGCAGTGAAGCGCTAGTAAACTCCTACAATGAGCAGTTCTTC.